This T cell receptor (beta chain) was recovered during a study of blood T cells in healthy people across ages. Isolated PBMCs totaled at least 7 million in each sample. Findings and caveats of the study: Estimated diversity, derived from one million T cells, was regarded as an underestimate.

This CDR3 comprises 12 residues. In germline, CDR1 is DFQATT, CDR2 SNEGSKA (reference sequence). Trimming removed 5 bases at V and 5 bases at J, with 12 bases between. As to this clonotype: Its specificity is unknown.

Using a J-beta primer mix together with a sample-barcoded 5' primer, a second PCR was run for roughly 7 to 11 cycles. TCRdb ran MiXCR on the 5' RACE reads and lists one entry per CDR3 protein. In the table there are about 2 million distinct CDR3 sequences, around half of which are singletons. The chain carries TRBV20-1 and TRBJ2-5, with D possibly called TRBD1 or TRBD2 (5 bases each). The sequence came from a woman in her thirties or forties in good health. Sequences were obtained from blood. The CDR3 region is CSASGTPETQYF. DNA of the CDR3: TGCAGTGCTTCCGGGACCCCTGAGACCCAGTACTTC.